The 15 T cell receptor beta chains in this list originate from one sample, sequenced in a study of T cells in women clearing cervical HPV infection. Some clones are missing from TCRdb's copy, which holds only in-frame ones; the method was immunoSEQ multiplex PCR. Recorded here are 15,000 to 20,000 clones; the top ten clones represent around 10%. The sample taken for sequencing was blood buffy coat. All receptors come from a woman aged 18 to 75 with a cervical HPV16 infection that either progressed to CIN3+ or cleared (not recorded which).

The CDR3: CSTQTGGDGVAFF. The covered CDR3 bases are TGCAGCACGCAAACAGGGGGAGACGGGGTG. The chain employs TRBV29-1 and TRBJ1-1; 8 bases map to TRBD1. Read data end 3 residues before the CDR3 end; the end is taken from the germline J gene. Germline-derived CDR1 and CDR2 are SQVTM and ANQGSEA. The CDR3 covers 13 residues. The whole variable domain, filled in from reference TRBV29-1 and TRBJ1-1, reads SAVISQKPSRDICQRGTSLTIQCQVDSQVTMMFWYRQQPGQSLTLIATANQGSEATYESGFVIDKFPISRPNLTFSTLTVSNMSPEDSSIYLCSTQTGGDGVAFFGQGTRLTVV.

Regarding this clone: With the read ending 3 residues before the CDR3 end, the germline J gene is used to fill in that end. The V call is TRBV9, the J call TRBJ2-5; a possible D gene is TRBD2 (5 bases). The CDR3 length is 13 residues. In germline, CDR1 is SGDLS, CDR2 YYNGEE. The germline V and J ends were trimmed by 0 bases and 5 bases, with 8 bases remaining between them. Incomplete CDR3 DNA: TGTGCCAGCAGCGTAGGAGGGTTGGAGACC. Translated: CASSVGGLET. The entire CDR3 protein reads CASSVGGLETQYF.

A word on this clone: The CDR3 is cut off 3 residues early in the read; its end comes from the germline J gene. This rearrangement joins TRBV20-1 to TRBJ2-5; D might be TRBD1 (6 bases). Trimming shortened V by 3 bases and J by 5 bases, and 7 bases separated the two germline ends. The CDR3 loop spans 11 amino acids. From germline, CDR1 is DFQATT and CDR2 SNEGSKA (reference sequence). The CDR3 loop reads CSASQGETQYF. The sequenced CDR3 bases are TGCAGTGCTAGTCAGGGGGAGACC.

As concerns this clone: The read comes to an end 3 residues before the CDR3 does, leaving the germline J gene to fill in the end. The rearrangement uses TRBV10-3 and TRBJ2-7; 7 bases match TRBD1. The germline gives CDR1 ENHRY, CDR2 SYGVKD. V shed 8 bases and J 6 bases; nucleotides not matched to a gene: 7. The CDR3 is made up of 12 amino acids. The CDR3 protein is CAIRDSSPEQYF. The CDR3 bases that were read are TGTGCCATCCGGGACAGTTCTCCCGAG.

For this clone: Relative to the germline gene, one junction end is altered; a read error may explain this. With the read ending 3 residues before the CDR3 end, the germline J gene is used to fill in that end. The V and J genes are TRBV29-1 and TRBJ2-7; D is possibly TRBD1 (5 bases). The germline CDR1 and CDR2 sequences are SQVTM and ANQGSEA. The CDR3 runs 13 residues. The CDR3 reads CSVEDRASSEQYF. The sequenced part of the CDR3 DNA is TGCAGCGTTGAAGACAGGGCGTCCTCCGAG.

A word on this clone: Read sequence stops 3 residues before the CDR3 end, and the germline J gene provides the missing end. The rearrangement uses TRBV5-1 and TRBJ1-1, with D maybe TRBD1 (6 bases). The CDR3 runs 14 residues. Trimming removed 4 bases at V and 6 bases at J, with 16 bases between. Germline loops: CDR1 SGHRS, CDR2 YFSETQ. The part of the CDR3 DNA that was read is TGCGCCAGCAGCGCCCGACAGGTCGGGGCTGAA. Protein: CASSARQVGAE. The full-length CDR3 reads as CASSARQVGAEAFF.

Points on this clone: The missing CDR3 end, 3 residues past where the read stops, is filled in from the germline J gene. The chain is built from TRBV4-2 and TRBJ2-5, with TRBD2 matching over 10 bases. The junction had 3 bases not matched to a gene; V was cut back by 1 base and J by 1 base. The germline gives CDR1 LGHNA, CDR2 YNFKEQ. The CDR3 runs 16 residues. The sequenced CDR3 bases are TGTGCCAGCAGCCAAGCCGCTAGCGGGGGCCAAGAGACC. Translated, it gives CASSQAASGGQET. The whole CDR3 sequence is CASSQAASGGQETQYF.

Concerning this clone: The read falls 3 residues short of the CDR3 end, and the missing part is taken from the germline J gene. The chain employs TRBV20-1 and TRBJ1-5; 8 nucleotides agree with TRBD1. Germline V gene lookup returns CDR1 DFQATT and CDR2 SNEGSKA (reference sequence). V lost 6 bases, J lost 4 bases, and 14 bases stayed unmatched. CDR3 length equals 16 residues. The sequenced CDR3 bases are TGCAGTGCCCCTCGATCGGGGACAGGAGGAAATCAGCCC. Translated: CSAPRSGTGGNQP. The CDR3 as a whole reads CSAPRSGTGGNQPQHF.

As for this clone: Coverage ceases 3 residues before the CDR3 finishes, and the germline J gene fills in the end. The chain links TRBV12-3 or TRBV12-4 to TRBJ2-2; the match to TRBD2 covers 7 bases. The CDR3 has 15 residues. V shed 5 bases, J shed 5 bases, and the junction held 8 bases outside the gene matches. The CDR3: CASSPSSLATGELFF. The CDR3 DNA, read in part, is TGTGCCAGCAGTCCGTCTTCACTAGCGACCGGGGAG.

To note about this clone: Read sequence stops 3 residues before the CDR3 end, and the germline J gene provides the missing end. V gene TRBV18 combines with J gene TRBJ1-6; unclear D gene. The germline V gene encodes CDR1 KGHSH and CDR2 LQKENI. With 6 bases removed from V and 7 bases from J, the gap between germline ends came to 16 bases. There are 15 residues in the CDR3. The part of the CDR3 DNA that was read is TGTGCCAGCTCGAGCCTCTCCGGGGTCAATTCACCC. This sequence encodes CASSSLSGVNSP. The full-length CDR3 reads as CASSSLSGVNSPLHF.

The CDR3 spells CASSVGRGQLDEQYF. The sequenced CDR3 bases are TGCGCCAGCAGCGTGGGCAGGGGGCAGCTGGACGAG. This chain connects TRBV5-1 to TRBJ2-7; 8 bases are a match to TRBD1. The DNA ends 3 residues before the CDR3 does, and the rest of the CDR3 is filled in from the germline J gene. The CDR3 is 15 residues long. V lost 4 bases, J lost 5 bases, and 11 bases stayed unmatched. In germline, CDR1 is SGHRS, CDR2 YFSETQ.

Regarding this clone: The read ends 3 residues shy of where the CDR3 ends; the end is completed using the germline J gene. This chain joins TRBV7-8 and TRBJ1-6, with D perhaps matching TRBD1 (6 bases). The V end was cut by 5 bases, the J end by 9 bases, with 17 bases between. The CDR3 has 15 residues. Germline CDR1 SGHVS, CDR2 FQNEAQ. CDR3 region: CASSLRLAGVSPLHF. The CDR3 bases that were read are TGTGCCAGCAGCCTGCGGTTGGCAGGGGTTTCACCC.

In terms of frequency, this clone is medium-sized. The CDR3 goes on 3 residues after the read ends, and that part is filled in from the germline J gene. V usage is TRBV20-1 and J usage is TRBJ2-3; the match to TRBD2 covers 8 bases. Germline trimming cut 2 bases from V and 4 bases from J; bases unmatched to any gene: 8. The CDR3 sequence is 15 residues long. Looked up from germline, CDR1 is DFQATT and CDR2 is SNEGSKA (reference sequence). The part of the CDR3 DNA that was read is TGCAGTGCTAGACTGAATAGCGGGACTGCAGATACG. Its translation is CSARLNSGTADT. The full CDR3 sequence reads CSARLNSGTADTQYF.

Details on this clone: The CDR3 is cut off 3 residues early in the read; its end comes from the germline J gene. The V and J genes are TRBV12-3 or TRBV12-4 and TRBJ1-4; maybe TRBD1 (6 bases). With 6 bases removed from V and 7 bases from J, the gap between germline ends came to 18 bases. The CDR3 consists of 15 residues. CDR3 DNA (partial): TGTGCCAGCAGCCGAGGGGGGGCCAGGGGTGAAAAA. Translating it yields CASSRGGARGEK. The entire CDR3 protein reads CASSRGGARGEKLFF.

Of note for this clone: The observed sequence ends 3 residues before the CDR3 terminus, with the missing tail filled in from the germline J gene. The gene calls are TRBV18 and TRBJ2-1; 7 positions match TRBD1. Germline-derived CDR1 and CDR2 are KGHSH and LQKENI. V shed 4 bases, J shed 7 bases, and the junction held 1 base outside the gene matches. This CDR3 has 12 amino acids. CDR3 loop: CASSQTGNEQFF. Partial CDR3 DNA: TGTGCCAGCTCACAGACAGGGAATGAG.